The 25 T cell receptor beta chains listed next were all sequenced from one sample in a study of siplizumab effects on memory and regulatory T cells (dated by TCRdb to between 2017 and 2020). The library was made by the immunoSEQ multiplex PCR assay. TCRdb re-hosts the immuneACCESS table, in-frame sequences only. Its copies lack some clones; in the studies checked, an unresolved V gene accounts for under half of them, and the cause for the rest is not known. A total of roughly 100,000 clones appear in this sample, about 93% of them only once. The ten largest clones take up around 0.32% of the sample. The specimen was CD4+ T cells sorted from blood. These receptor sequences come from a human donor in good health.

The CDR3 nucleotides read TGTGCCAGCAGCCCCTCGGGATCCTCGAACACTGAAGCTTTCTTT. Translating it yields CASSPSGSSNTEAFF. The chain links TRBV9 to TRBJ1-1; D unclear. The ends were cut back, 4 bases at V and 1 base at J, with 14 bases in the middle. The CDR3 covers 15 residues. CDR1 and CDR2 from the germline V gene are SGDLS and YYNGEE.

V usage is TRBV5-6 and J usage is TRBJ1-6; 8 nucleotides line up with TRBD1. V lost 4 bases and J lost 9; bases outside the gene matches: 6. The CDR3 consists of 14 residues. Germline V gives CDR1 SGHDT, CDR2 YYEEEE. The CDR3 nucleotides read TGTGCCAGCAGCAGAGACAGGGGTGGTTCACCCCTCCACTTT. Its protein product is CASSRDRGGSPLHF.

The chain is built from TRBV5-5 and TRBJ2-7; 10 bases map to TRBD1. Trimming cost V 5 bases and J 2 bases; bases outside gene matches: 4. CDR1 is SGHKS and CDR2 is YYEKEE in the germline V gene (reference sequence). This CDR3 has 14 amino acids. This CDR3 reads CASSGQGGTYEQYF. In DNA form, the CDR3 reads TGTGCCAGCAGTGGACAGGGGGGAACCTACGAGCAGTACTTC.

This chain links TRBV9 with TRBJ1-2; the D is unclear. Trimming shortened V by 3 bases and J by 1 base, and 13 bases separated the two germline ends. The germline gives CDR1 SGDLS, CDR2 YYNGEE. The CDR3 contains 15 residues. The CDR3 coding sequence is TGTGCCAGCAGCGGCCGAGACGCCGATAACTATGGCTACACCTTC. This codes for CASSGRDADNYGYTF. Using reference TRBV9 and TRBJ1-2 for the parts outside the CDR3, the full variable domain is DSGVTQTPKHLITATGQRVTLRCSPRSGDLSVYWYQQSLDQGLQFLIQYYNGEERAKGNILERFSAQQFPDLHSELNLSSLELGDSALYFCASSGRDADNYGYTFGSGTRLTVV.

The V call is TRBV18, the J call TRBJ2-2; a weak D match, TRBD2 (6 bases). The V end lost 4 bases, the J end lost 6 bases, and 9 bases lay between the germline ends. Looked up from germline, CDR1 is KGHSH and CDR2 is LQKENI. This CDR3 comprises 13 residues. The chain's CDR3 is CASSLGTSGELFF. CDR3 in DNA: TGTGCCAGCTCACTAGGGACTTCCGGGGAGCTGTTTTTT.

This chain links TRBV14 with TRBJ2-1; D is unclear. This CDR3 region has 13 residues. The V and J ends lost 0 bases and 5 bases respectively, with 5 bases between them. CDR1 SGHDN and CDR2 FVKESK come from the germline V gene. CDR3: CASSQDANNEQFF. Written as DNA, the CDR3 is TGTGCCAGCAGCCAAGACGCGAACAATGAGCAGTTCTTC.

V is TRBV5-1 and J is TRBJ1-1; tentatively, D is TRBD1 (6 bases). The ends were cut back, 7 bases at V and 7 bases at J, with 20 bases in the middle. Germline V gives CDR1 SGHRS, CDR2 YFSETQ. The CDR3 runs to 14 residues. The DNA for the CDR3 is TGCGCCAGCGCATTGGGGGCCGCAGGACTTGAAGCTTTCTTT. Translating gives CASALGAAGLEAFF.

This chain joins TRBV5-1 and TRBJ2-7; a possible D gene is TRBD2 (7 bases). Trimming pared 4 bases from V and 0 bases from J, leaving 11 bases between. The germline gives CDR1 SGHRS, CDR2 YFSETQ. This CDR3 has 14 residues. CDR3 region: CASSAGAASYEQYF. The CDR3 DNA sequence: TGCGCCAGCAGCGCGGGGGCCGCCTCCTACGAGCAGTACTTC.

The chain combines TRBV13 with TRBJ2-3; 7 positions agree with TRBD2. CDR1 is PRHDT, CDR2 FYEKMQ, per germline (reference sequence). V shed 5 bases and J 5 bases; nucleotides not matched to a gene: 13. This CDR3 has 16 amino acids. The CDR3 is CASSTGLADLRDTQYF. CDR3 in DNA: TGTGCCAGCAGCACAGGCCTAGCGGACCTTCGAGATACGCAGTATTTT.

The J gene is TRBJ2-3, the V gene TRBV5-1; 7 bases align to TRBD2. CDR3 size: 16 residues. Germline values: CDR1 SGHRS, CDR2 YFSETQ. J was trimmed by 4 bases and V by 1 base; bases with no gene match: 9. DNA of the CDR3: TGCGCCAGCAGCTTGTTCCCGGGAGGCGCCGCAGATACGCAGTATTTT. It codes for CASSLFPGGAADTQYF.

The CDR3 spells CASSRDSYEQYF. The CDR3 region has the DNA TGTGCCAGCAGTCGGGACAGCTACGAGCAGTACTTC. This chain joins TRBV6-6 and TRBJ2-7; 7 bases match TRBD1. Germline CDR1 is MNHNY and CDR2 is SVGAGI (reference sequence). V was clipped by 5 bases and J by 3 bases; unmatched bases: 1. The CDR3 has 12 amino acids.

The V and J genes are TRBV4-1 and TRBJ1-1; the D gene is possibly TRBD1 (5 bases). Germline lookup yields CDR1 MGHRA and CDR2 YSYEKL. V gave up 2 bases and J gave up 9 bases, with 22 bases separating them. The CDR3 is made up of 16 amino acids. In DNA form, the CDR3 reads TGCGCCAGCAGCCAACGACCCCTTGGGGGGGGGTTTAAAGCTTTCTTT. It specifies CASSQRPLGGGFKAFF.

The CDR3 nucleotides are TGTGCCAGCAGCATACTGGGGGCTAGCGGCGGGCAGTTCTTC. Its translation: CASSILGASGGQFF. The chain combines TRBV9 with TRBJ2-1; tentatively, D is TRBD2 (7 bases). Germline-derived CDR1 and CDR2 are SGDLS and YYNGEE. The CDR3 runs to 14 residues. With 4 bases removed from V and 12 bases from J, the gap between germline ends came to 20 bases.

V is TRBV10-3 and J is TRBJ1-4, with TRBD1 identical over 9 bases. Trimming took 1 base from V and 7 from J; bases not matched to a gene: 4. This CDR3 spans 15 amino acids. Germline-derived CDR1 and CDR2 are ENHRY and SYGVKD. The CDR3 spells CAISEFGQGSEKLFF. CDR3 sequence (DNA): TGTGCCATCAGTGAGTTTGGACAGGGGAGTGAAAAACTGTTTTTT.

The gene calls are TRBV6-1 and TRBJ2-1; the D gene could be TRBD1 or TRBD2 (5 bases each). V shed 8 bases and J shed 0 bases, with 14 bases lying between them. The CDR3 is 15 residues long. Germline assignment: CDR1 MNHNS and CDR2 SASEGT. Written as DNA, the CDR3 is TGTGCCAGCCGGGGACGGATAGGCTCCTACAATGAGCAGTTCTTC. It is translated as CASRGRIGSYNEQFF.

The chain joins TRBV5-6 to TRBJ2-3, with D tentatively TRBD1 or TRBD2 (5 bases each). Germline V gene sequence: CDR1 SGHDT, CDR2 YYEEEE. V lost 0 bases and J 4 bases, leaving 12 bases between the germline ends. This CDR3 is 15 amino acids long. The CDR3 reads CASSLELVGADTQYF. The CDR3 DNA sequence: TGTGCCAGCAGCTTGGAACTAGTGGGGGCAGATACGCAGTATTTT.

This clone was observed once. The rearrangement links TRBV18 to TRBJ2-2; D possibly corresponds to TRBD1 (5 bases). The CDR3 totals 16 residues. Germline CDR1 reads KGHSH; CDR2 reads LQKENI. Trimming pared 1 base from V and 6 bases from J, leaving 15 bases between. CDR3 bases: TGTGCCAGCTCACCACAGACAGCTAAAGGGTCCGGGGAGCTGTTTTTT. It yields the protein CASSPQTAKGSGELFF.

This clone was found once. This chain uses TRBV6-4 with TRBJ2-3; 13 nucleotides line up with TRBD2. CDR1 and CDR2 from the germline V gene are MRHNA and SNTAGT. The CDR3 sequence is 18 residues long. The ends lost 9 bases at V and 2 bases at J; junction bases unmatched: 14. CDR3 protein: CASSPSGTSGVYTDTQYF. In nucleotides, the CDR3 is TGTGCCAGTTCACCTTCCGGGACTAGCGGGGTTTACACAGATACGCAGTATTTT.

The chain combines TRBV5-6 with TRBJ2-2, with D unclear. This CDR3 is 14 amino acids long. With 1 base removed from V and 2 bases from J, the gap between germline ends came to 6 bases. Germline V gene data show CDR1 as SGHDT and CDR2 as YYEEEE. The CDR3 region has the DNA TGTGCCAGCAGCTTGACACTTAACACCGGGGAGCTGTTTTTT. Its protein product is CASSLTLNTGELFF.

The chain combines TRBV29-1 with TRBJ2-7; TRBD1 matches at 9 bases. The CDR3 has 14 residues. V lost 4 bases to trimming and J lost 4 bases; unmatched junction nucleotides: 8. CDR1 SQVTM and CDR2 ANQGSEA come from the germline V gene. In nucleotides, the CDR3 is TGCAGCGTTGCGATCCCGGGACAGGGTTACGAGCAGTACTTC. Its protein is CSVAIPGQGYEQYF.

The chain is built from TRBV6-5 and TRBJ1-5, with D unclear. Between the trimmed V and J ends, which lost 6 bases and 6 bases, there was a span of 15 bases. CDR1 and CDR2 (germline): MNHEY, SVGAGI. The CDR3 loop spans 14 amino acids. CDR3 nucleotides: TGTGCCAGCAGCTCCTACCGTGGGAGTCAGCCCCAGCATTTT. It translates to CASSSYRGSQPQHF.

This clone appeared a single time. Here the CDR3 DNA reads TGTGCCAGCAGCGAGGCTAGCGGGGGGGTATACGAGCAGTACTTC. It yields the protein CASSEASGGVYEQYF. The chain combines TRBV5-5 with TRBJ2-7, with 12 bases that match TRBD2. CDR1 SGHKS and CDR2 YYEKEE come from the germline V gene (reference sequence). The V gene end was trimmed by 4 bases and the J gene end by 4 bases; junction bases not matched to a gene: 6. The CDR3 totals 15 residues.

The V call is TRBV4-1, the J call TRBJ1-2, with 9 bases that match TRBD1. The CDR3 runs to 17 residues. CDR1 is MGHRA, CDR2 YSYEKL, per germline. V lost 3 bases and J lost 5; bases outside the gene matches: 13. The CDR3 DNA follows: TGCGCCAGCAGCCAGACGGCCGGGACAGGGACATGGTATGGCTACACCTTC. It yields the protein CASSQTAGTGTWYGYTF.

The V gene is TRBV5-6, the J gene TRBJ1-4; no definite D call. Germline lookup yields CDR1 SGHDT and CDR2 YYEEEE. Trimming pared 0 bases from V and 2 bases from J, leaving 5 bases between. CDR3 length: 14 amino acids. For the CDR3, the DNA is TGTGCCAGCAGCTTGGGGGCGACTAATGAAAAACTGTTTTTT. The encoded protein is CASSLGATNEKLFF.

The rearrangement uses TRBV5-1 and TRBJ2-3; 11 nucleotides line up with TRBD2. The CDR3 consists of 16 residues. CDR1 is SGHRS and CDR2 is YFSETQ in the germline V gene. V shed 4 bases, J shed 2 bases, and the junction held 6 bases outside the gene matches. This chain's CDR3 is CASSTGTSGNTDTQYF. In DNA form, the CDR3 reads TGCGCCAGCAGCACAGGGACTAGCGGCAACACAGATACGCAGTATTTT.